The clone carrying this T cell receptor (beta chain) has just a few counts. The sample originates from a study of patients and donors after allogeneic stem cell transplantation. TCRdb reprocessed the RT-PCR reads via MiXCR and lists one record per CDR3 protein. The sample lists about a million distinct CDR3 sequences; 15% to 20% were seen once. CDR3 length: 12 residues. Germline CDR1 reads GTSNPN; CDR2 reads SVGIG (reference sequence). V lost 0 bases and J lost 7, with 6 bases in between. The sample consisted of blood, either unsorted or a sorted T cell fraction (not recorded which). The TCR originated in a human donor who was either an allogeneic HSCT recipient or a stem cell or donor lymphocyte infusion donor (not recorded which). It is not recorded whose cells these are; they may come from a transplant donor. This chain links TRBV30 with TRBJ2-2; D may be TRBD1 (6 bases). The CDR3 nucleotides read TGTGCCTGGAGTGTAGGGGGCGGGGAGCTGTTTTTT. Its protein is CAWSVGGGELFF. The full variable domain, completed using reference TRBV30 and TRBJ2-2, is SQTIHQWPATLVQPVGSPLSLECTVEGTSNPNLYWYRQAAGRGLQLLFYSVGIGQISSEVPQNLSASRPQDRQFILSSKKLLLSDSGFYLCAWSVGGGELFFGEGSRLTVL.